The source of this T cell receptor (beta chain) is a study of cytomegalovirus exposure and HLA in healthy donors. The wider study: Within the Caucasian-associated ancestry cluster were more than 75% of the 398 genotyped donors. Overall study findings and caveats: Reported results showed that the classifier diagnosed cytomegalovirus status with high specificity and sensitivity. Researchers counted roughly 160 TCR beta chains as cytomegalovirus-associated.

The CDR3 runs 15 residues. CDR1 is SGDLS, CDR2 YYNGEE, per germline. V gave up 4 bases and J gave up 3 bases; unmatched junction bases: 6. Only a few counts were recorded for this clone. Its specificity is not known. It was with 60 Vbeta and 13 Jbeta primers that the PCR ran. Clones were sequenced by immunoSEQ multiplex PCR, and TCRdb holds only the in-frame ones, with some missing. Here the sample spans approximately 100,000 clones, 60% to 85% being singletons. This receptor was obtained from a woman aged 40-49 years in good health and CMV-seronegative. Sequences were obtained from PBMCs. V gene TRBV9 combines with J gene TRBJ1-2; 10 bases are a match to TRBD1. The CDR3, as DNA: TGTGCCAGCAGCTTCCGTGGACAGGGGGACTATGGCTACACCTTC. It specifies CASSFRGQGDYGYTF.